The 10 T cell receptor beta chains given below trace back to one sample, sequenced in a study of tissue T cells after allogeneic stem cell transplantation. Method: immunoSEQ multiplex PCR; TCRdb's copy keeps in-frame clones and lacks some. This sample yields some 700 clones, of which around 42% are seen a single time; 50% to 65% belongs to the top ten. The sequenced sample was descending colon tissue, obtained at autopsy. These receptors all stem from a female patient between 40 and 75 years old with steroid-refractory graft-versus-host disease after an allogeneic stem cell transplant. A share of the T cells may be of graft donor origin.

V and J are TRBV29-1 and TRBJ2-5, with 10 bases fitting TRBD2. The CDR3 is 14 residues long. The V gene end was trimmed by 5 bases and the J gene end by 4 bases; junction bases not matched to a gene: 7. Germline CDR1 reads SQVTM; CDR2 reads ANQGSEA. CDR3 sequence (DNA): TGCAGCGTTAGTTCTAGCGGGAGTGGAGAGACCCAGTACTTC. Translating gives CSVSSSGSGETQYF.

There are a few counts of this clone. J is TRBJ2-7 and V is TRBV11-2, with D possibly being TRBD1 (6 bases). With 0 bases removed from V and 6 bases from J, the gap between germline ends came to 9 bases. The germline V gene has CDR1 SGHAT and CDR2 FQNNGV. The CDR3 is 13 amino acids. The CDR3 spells CASSLDTGIEQYF. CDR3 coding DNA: TGTGCCAGCAGCTTAGATACAGGGATCGAGCAGTACTTC.

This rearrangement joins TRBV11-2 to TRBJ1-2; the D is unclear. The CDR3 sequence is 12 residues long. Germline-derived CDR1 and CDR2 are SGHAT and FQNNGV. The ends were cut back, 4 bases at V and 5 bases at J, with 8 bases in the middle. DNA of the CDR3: TGTGCCAGCAGCTCTGGAGTGTATGGCTACACCTTC. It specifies CASSSGVYGYTF.

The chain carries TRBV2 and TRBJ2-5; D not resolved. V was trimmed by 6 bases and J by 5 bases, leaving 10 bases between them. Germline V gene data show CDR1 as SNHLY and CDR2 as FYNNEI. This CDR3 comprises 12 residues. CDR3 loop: CASSATWETQYF. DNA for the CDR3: TGTGCCAGCAGCGCGACCTGGGAGACCCAGTACTTC.

The DNA of the CDR3 is TGTGCCAGCAGCTTCTCAGGGGGAGGGTACAATGAGCAGTTCTTC. It encodes CASSFSGGGYNEQFF. V usage is TRBV11-3 and J usage is TRBJ2-1; either TRBD1 or TRBD2 may fit D (7 bases each). Germline V gene data show CDR1 as SGHNT and CDR2 as YENEEA. Trimming pared 3 bases from V and 4 bases from J, leaving 13 bases between. CDR3 length: 15 residues.

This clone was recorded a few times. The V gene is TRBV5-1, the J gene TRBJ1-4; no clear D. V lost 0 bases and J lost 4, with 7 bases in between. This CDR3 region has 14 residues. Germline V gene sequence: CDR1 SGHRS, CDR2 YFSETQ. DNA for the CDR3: TGCGCCAGCAGCTTGGACGGGTTTAATGAAAAACTGTTTTTT. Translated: CASSLDGFNEKLFF.

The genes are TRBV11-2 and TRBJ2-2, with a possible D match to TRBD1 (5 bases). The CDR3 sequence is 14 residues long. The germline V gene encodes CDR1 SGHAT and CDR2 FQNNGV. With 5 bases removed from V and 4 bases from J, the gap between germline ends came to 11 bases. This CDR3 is CASSHQGFTGELFF. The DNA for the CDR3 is TGTGCCAGCAGCCATCAGGGATTCACCGGGGAGCTGTTTTTT.

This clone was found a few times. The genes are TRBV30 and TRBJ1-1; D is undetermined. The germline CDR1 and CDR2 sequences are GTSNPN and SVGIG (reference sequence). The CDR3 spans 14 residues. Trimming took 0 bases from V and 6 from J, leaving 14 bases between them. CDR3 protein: CAWSVVGRGAEAFF. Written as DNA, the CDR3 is TGTGCCTGGAGTGTAGTAGGCAGAGGCGCTGAAGCTTTCTTT.

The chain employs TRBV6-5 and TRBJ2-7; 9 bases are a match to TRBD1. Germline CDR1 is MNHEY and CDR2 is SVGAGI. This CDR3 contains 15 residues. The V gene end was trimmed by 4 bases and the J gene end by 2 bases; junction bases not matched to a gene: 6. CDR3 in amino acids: CASSSSDRGAYEQYF. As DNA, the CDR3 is TGTGCCAGCAGTTCCTCGGACAGGGGCGCCTACGAGCAGTACTTC.

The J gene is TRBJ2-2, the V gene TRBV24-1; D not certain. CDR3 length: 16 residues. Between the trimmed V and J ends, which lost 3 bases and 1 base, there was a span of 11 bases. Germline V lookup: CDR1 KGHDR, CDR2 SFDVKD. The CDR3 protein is CATSDVAELNTGELFF. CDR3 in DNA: TGTGCCACCAGTGATGTGGCAGAGCTGAACACCGGGGAGCTGTTTTTT.